This T cell receptor beta chain was found in a study of blood T cells in healthy people across ages. Turning to this clonotype: Its specificity is unknown.

Staff drew roughly 10 milliliters of peripheral blood from each donor. Then a second PCR, running roughly 7 to 11 cycles, was carried out with a sample-barcoded 5' primer and a J-beta primer mix. TCRdb fed the 5' RACE reads into MiXCR, producing one record per CDR3 protein. This sample yields about 2 million distinct CDR3 sequences, of which 40% to 55% are seen a single time; over 2% belongs to the top ten. Study-wide points: In these data, TCR beta diversity tracked strongly with naive T cell percentage. Shifts in expanded clonotypes may have been confounded by donor CMV status, which was unknown.

The CDR3 covers 13 residues. Germline V gene sequence: CDR1 SEHNR, CDR2 FQNEAQ (reference sequence). V shed 1 base and J shed 2 bases, with 3 bases lying between them. This TCR was sampled from a woman in her thirties or forties in good health. The rearrangement links TRBV7-9 to TRBJ1-3; D gene unclear. The specimen sequenced was blood. CDR3 residues: CASSLEAGNTIYF. CDR3 nucleotide sequence: TGTGCCAGCAGCTTAGAGGCTGGAAACACCATATATTTT. The full variable domain, completed using reference TRBV7-9 and TRBJ1-3, is DTGVSQNPRHKITKRGQNVTFRCDPISEHNRLYWYRQTLGQGPEFLTYFQNEAQLEKSRLLSDRFSAERPKGSFSTLEIQRTEQGDSAMYLCASSLEAGNTIYFGEGSWLTVV.